This note documents a single TCR beta chain sequence. Its cognate antigen is unknown. This sample is part of a study of PD-1 blockade in classical Hodgkin lymphoma. Clones were read by immunoSEQ multiplex PCR, and TCRdb kept only the in-frame ones, dropping some. The sample comprises tens of thousands of clones, roughly 80% of which are singletons, and about 0.57% rests with the top ten. General study findings and limits: Reports indicated that newly diagnosed patients had lower baseline TCR diversity than healthy donors did. CD4+ TCR diversity climbed significantly by C4D1, unlike CD8+ TCR diversity.

Regarding time point: cycle 4 day 1 (C4D1), after 5 to 7 weeks of nivolumab. The patients all showed relapse after autologous stem cell transplantation, while their brentuximab vedotin exposure varied. Magnetic negative selection served to purify CD4+ T cells out of PBMCs that had been thawed. CDR3 length equals 14 residues. Germline CDR1 and CDR2: SGHTA and FQGNSA. V was pared by 5 bases and J by 1 base, with 11 bases between. This receptor was obtained from a human donor with classical Hodgkin lymphoma. The rearrangement uses TRBV7-2 and TRBJ1-1, with no clear D. This specimen consisted of CD4+ T cells from blood, obtained before the fourth cycle of nivolumab. CDR3 residues: CASSRTGENTEAFF. In DNA form, the CDR3 reads TGTGCCAGCAGCCGAACGGGCGAGAACACTGAAGCTTTCTTT. The variable domain in full, with the rest retrieved from reference TRBV7-2 and TRBJ1-1, is GAGVSQSPSNKVTEKGKDVELRCDPISGHTALYWYRQSLGQGLEFLIYFQGNSAPDKSGLPSDRFSAERTGGSVSTLTIQRTQQEDSAVYLCASSRTGENTEAFFGQGTRLTVV.